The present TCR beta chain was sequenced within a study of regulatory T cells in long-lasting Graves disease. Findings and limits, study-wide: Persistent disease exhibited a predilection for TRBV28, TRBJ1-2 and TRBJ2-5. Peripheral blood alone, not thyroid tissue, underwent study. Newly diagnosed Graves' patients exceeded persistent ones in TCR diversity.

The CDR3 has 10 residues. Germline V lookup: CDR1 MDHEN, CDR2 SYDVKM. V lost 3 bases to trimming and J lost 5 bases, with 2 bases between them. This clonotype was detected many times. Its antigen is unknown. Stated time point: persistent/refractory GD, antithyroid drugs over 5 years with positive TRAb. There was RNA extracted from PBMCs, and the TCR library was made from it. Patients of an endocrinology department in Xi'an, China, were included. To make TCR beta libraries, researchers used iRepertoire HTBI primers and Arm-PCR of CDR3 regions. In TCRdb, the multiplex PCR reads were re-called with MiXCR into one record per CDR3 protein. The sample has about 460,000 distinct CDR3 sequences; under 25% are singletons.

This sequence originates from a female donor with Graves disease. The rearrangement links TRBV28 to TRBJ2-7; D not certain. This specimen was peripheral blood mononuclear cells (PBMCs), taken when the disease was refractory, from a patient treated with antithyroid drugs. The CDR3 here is CASSFHEQYF. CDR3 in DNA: TGTGCCAGCAGTTTCCACGAGCAGTACTTC.